Listed below are T cell receptor beta chains from one sample, sequenced in a study of T cells in Graves' hyperthyroidism and ophthalmopathy. One entry per CDR3 protein results from TCRdb running MiXCR on the multiplex PCR reads. The sample has about 610,000 distinct CDR3 sequences, around 15% seen once. The source material was blood. The receptors here all came from a woman aged 40-49 years with Graves' ophthalmopathy. Both conserved end residues are part of each CDR3. Each record gives: V gene, D gene, J gene, CDR3 length, clone size, CDR3 DNA, CDR3 protein. A D gene is named only where the DNA matches it firmly. Not every row has a clone size; where given, it reads once, few, many or a size class.

TRBV12-3/TRBV12-4	NA	TRBJ2-7	13	many	TGTGCCAGCAGACAGGAATATGGGTACGAGCAGTACTTC	CASRQEYGYEQYF
TRBV7-6	TRBD1	TRBJ1-1	18	few	TGTGCCAGCAGCTCCCCCCCGGGACAGCGAGCTTTGAACACTGAAGCTTTCTTT	CASSSPPGQRALNTEAFF
TRBV28	NA	TRBJ2-5	15	many	TGTGCCAGCAGTTCCCCGGGACGCAGCCAAGAGACCCAGTACTTC	CASSSPGRSQETQYF
TRBV6-2/TRBV6-3	NA	TRBJ1-1	13	many	TGTGCCAGCAGTTACTCGGGGTCTCTGGAAGCTTTCTTT	CASSYSGSLEAFF
TRBV20-1	TRBD2	TRBJ2-7	15	many	TGCAGTGCTGGACTAGCGGGAGGTGGGCCCCTCGAGCAGTACTTC	CSAGLAGGGPLEQYF
TRBV15	TRBD2	TRBJ2-5	17	NA	TGTGCCACCAGCTCCCCCGAGCGGGGTTTTCGTCGAGAGACCCAGTACTTC	CATSSPERGFRRETQYF
TRBV28	TRBD1	TRBJ2-5	15	many	TGTGCCACTTCTCCGGGACAGGGGGCCTGGGAGACCCAGTACTTC	CATSPGQGAWETQYF
TRBV4-1	TRBD1	TRBJ2-7	16	NA	TGCGCCAGCAGCCTCATGCCGGGACAGGGCTCCTACGAGCAGTACTTC	CASSLMPGQGSYEQYF
TRBV29-1	NA	TRBJ1-1	13	many	TGCAGCGTTGAAGTAGGGGAGGGCACTGAAGCTTTCTTT	CSVEVGEGTEAFF
TRBV5-6	TRBD1	TRBJ2-5	20	NA	TGTGCCAGCAGCTCAACCGGGACAGGGGGTCCCTTAAGGAAAAAAGAGACCCAGTACTTC	CASSSTGTGGPLRKKETQYF
TRBV7-9	TRBD1	TRBJ2-1	12	many	TGTGCCAGCAGCGGGGACAGTAATGAGCAGTTCTTC	CASSGDSNEQFF
TRBV12-3/TRBV12-4	NA	TRBJ1-1	14	many	TGTGCCAGCAGTCTCCAACAGGTGAACACTGAAGCTTTCTTT	CASSLQQVNTEAFF
TRBV6-1	NA	TRBJ1-3	13	many	TGTGCCAGCCGAGGAGCTTCAGGAAACACCATATATTTT	CASRGASGNTIYF
TRBV6-1	NA	TRBJ2-5	12	many	TGTGCCAGCGGGGCCGGGGAAGAGACCCAGTACTTC	CASGAGEETQYF
TRBV27	TRBD1	TRBJ1-5	15	many	TGTGCCAGCAGTTCCGGGACAGGACCCAATCAGCCCCAGCATTTT	CASSSGTGPNQPQHF
TRBV6-1	TRBD1	TRBJ2-7	13	NA	TGTGCCAGCAGACAGGGGGATCCCTACGAGCAGTACTTC	CASRQGDPYEQYF
TRBV12-3/TRBV12-4	NA	TRBJ2-2	16	NA	TGTGCCAGCAGACCCACCCTTCGGCCGAACACCGGGGAGCTGTTTTTT	CASRPTLRPNTGELFF
TRBV27	NA	TRBJ1-1	15	many	TGTGCCAGCGAGGTATCGGCAGGGAGTAACACTGAAGCTTTCTTT	CASEVSAGSNTEAFF
TRBV6-1	NA	TRBJ2-7	15	few	TGTGCCAGCAGTGAATTTGTCTACATCTCCTACGAGCAGTACTTC	CASSEFVYISYEQYF
TRBV6-5	TRBD1	TRBJ1-2	15	many	TGTGCCAGCAGTTACAGGGCCTTTCCCGGGACAGGATATTTCTTC	CASSYRAFPGTGYFF
TRBV28	NA	TRBJ2-5	15	NA	TGTGCCAGCAGTTTCGGTAGCGGTTTCCAAGAGACCCAGTACTTC	CASSFGSGFQETQYF
TRBV9	NA	TRBJ2-5	15	many	TGTGCCAGCAGCGTAGCCCCAGGGGCCCAAGAGACCCAGTACTTC	CASSVAPGAQETQYF
TRBV19	TRBD1	TRBJ2-6	19	few	TGTGCCAGTAGTATCCTCAGACAGGGGCCCTCCTCTGGGGCCAACGTCCTGACTTTC	CASSILRQGPSSGANVLTF
TRBV19	TRBD1	TRBJ1-1	16	many	TGTGCCAGTGGGTCGGACAGGGAAAAGGAGAACACTGAAGCTTTCTTT	CASGSDREKENTEAFF
TRBV7-8	TRBD2	TRBJ2-7	16	many	TGTGCCAGCAGTCCAGGGGCACTAGCGGGAGGTGGCGAGCAGTACTTC	CASSPGALAGGGEQYF
TRBV27	TRBD1	TRBJ1-4	15	few	TGTGCCAGCAGGGGGGAGGGGGCGAGAACTGAAAAACTGTTTTTT	CASRGEGARTEKLFF
TRBV28	TRBD2	TRBJ2-7	17	few	TGTGCCAGCAGGGGCAGCGCGGGGACTAGCGGCTCCTACGAGCAGTACTTC	CASRGSAGTSGSYEQYF
TRBV11-3	NA	TRBJ1-2	13	many	TGTGCCAGCAGCCGGACGTATCCCCAAGGCTACACCTTC	CASSRTYPQGYTF
TRBV12-3/TRBV12-4	NA	TRBJ2-7	14	many	TGTGCCAGCAGTTTATTTGAGGGGGGGTACGAGCAGTACTTC	CASSLFEGGYEQYF
TRBV28	NA	TRBJ1-1	12	NA	TGTGCCAGCAGCAATCGGGCCACTGAAGCTTTCTTT	CASSNRATEAFF
TRBV20-1	NA	TRBJ1-1	15	many	TGCAGTGCTAGAGATTGGTACAGGGCGAACACTGAAGCTTTCTTT	CSARDWYRANTEAFF
TRBV11-2	TRBD2	TRBJ2-3	17	NA	TGTGCCAGCAGCTTAAGTACTAGCGGGAGAATCACAGATACGCAGTATTTT	CASSLSTSGRITDTQYF
TRBV6-1	NA	TRBJ2-7	9	many	TGTGCCAGTAAGACCCAGCAGTACTTC	CASKTQQYF
TRBV6-1	NA	TRBJ1-5	12	many	TGTGCCAGCAGTGACAGGGGCCAGCCCCAGCATTTT	CASSDRGQPQHF
TRBV4-1	TRBD2	TRBJ2-5	17	many	TGCGCCAGCAGCCAAGGAGGGACTAGCGAGTACCAAGAGACCCAGTACTTC	CASSQGGTSEYQETQYF
TRBV11-2	NA	TRBJ2-7	15	NA	TGTGCCAGCAGGCAACGGGACTTAAGCTCCTACGAGCAGTACTTC	CASRQRDLSSYEQYF
TRBV11-2	NA	TRBJ2-7	15	few	TGTGCCAGCAGCTTATCTCGTCAGGTCCCCTACGAGCAGTACTTC	CASSLSRQVPYEQYF
TRBV11-2	NA	TRBJ1-5	15	many	TGTGCCAGCAGCTTAGACAGGGTAGGCGATCAGCCCCAGCATTTT	CASSLDRVGDQPQHF
TRBV6-5	TRBD2	TRBJ2-7	14	NA	TGTGCCAGCAGTTACCAGGGAGGGACCTACGAGCAGTACTTC	CASSYQGGTYEQYF
TRBV6-2/TRBV6-3	TRBD1	TRBJ2-5	15	NA	TGTGCCAGCAACCCCAGGGGGTTGGCCCAAGAGACCCAGTACTTC	CASNPRGLAQETQYF
TRBV12-3/TRBV12-4	TRBD1	TRBJ1-5	16	many	TGTGCCAGCAGTCAAGACGCCGACAGGGGAGGCCAGCCCCAGCATTTT	CASSQDADRGGQPQHF
TRBV6-2/TRBV6-3	NA	TRBJ2-5	15	NA	TGTGCCAGCAGTTACTTAAGACTAGGCCAAGAGACCCAGTACTTC	CASSYLRLGQETQYF
TRBV7-2	TRBD1	TRBJ1-2	14	NA	TGTGCCAGCAGCCCCGACAGGGCACAAAGGGGCTACACCTTC	CASSPDRAQRGYTF